Listed here are 28 T cell receptor beta chains from one sample, sequenced in a study of cytomegalovirus exposure and HLA in healthy donors. This PCR relied on a set of 60 Vbeta primers and 13 Jbeta primers. Sequencing was performed with immunoSEQ multiplex PCR; in TCRdb, only in-frame clones are kept and a portion is missing. The sample holds approximately 120,000 clones, 76% seen once. The sample comprised PBMCs. The source of these receptors is a man between 50 and 59 years old in good health and CMV-seronegative.

The chain joins TRBV19 to TRBJ1-3, with D possibly being TRBD1 (6 bases). Trimming took 3 bases from V and 0 from J, leaving 9 bases between them. Germline assignment: CDR1 LNHDA and CDR2 SQIVND (reference sequence). CDR3 length: 15 amino acids. The CDR3 DNA follows: TGTGCCAGTAGTATTTGGACAGACTCTGGAAACACCATATATTTT. Translated, it gives CASSIWTDSGNTIYF.

V usage is TRBV9 and J usage is TRBJ2-1; 9 bases line up with TRBD2. V shed 3 bases and J 3 bases; nucleotides not matched to a gene: 7. CDR1 is SGDLS and CDR2 is YYNGEE in the germline V gene. The CDR3 extends over 16 amino acids. The CDR3 region has the DNA TGTGCCAGCAGCGCAAGACTAGCGGCGAACTACAATGAGCAGTTCTTC. Protein: CASSARLAANYNEQFF.

V and J are TRBV7-2 and TRBJ2-7, with 14 bases lining up with TRBD2. CDR3 size: 16 residues. The J segment lost 4 bases and the V segment lost 6 bases, leaving 8 bases of the junction unmatched. Germline CDR1 is SGHTA and CDR2 is FQGNSA. Here the CDR3 DNA reads TGTGCCAGCAGAAAGACTAGCGGGGGGGCCGGTTACGAGCAGTACTTC. It translates to CASRKTSGGAGYEQYF.

This clone was seen a single time. This sequence joins TRBV5-4 and TRBJ1-2, with no clear D. The germline V gene has CDR1 SGHNT and CDR2 YYREEE (reference sequence). Trimming shortened V by 4 bases and J by 1 base, and 17 bases separated the two germline ends. There are 16 residues in the CDR3. The chain's CDR3 is CASSQDPARINYGYTF. In DNA form, the CDR3 reads TGTGCCAGCAGCCAAGATCCGGCGCGGATTAACTATGGCTACACCTTC.

A note on this clone: This CDR3 is also generated by other DNA sequences in the sample. The chain couples TRBV7-2 to TRBJ1-1; the match to TRBD1 covers 8 bases. V gave up 3 bases and J gave up 1 base; unmatched junction bases: 1. Germline loops: CDR1 SGHTA, CDR2 FQGNSA. The CDR3 sequence is 14 residues long. The CDR3 here is CASSFDRGNTEAFF. For the CDR3, the DNA is TGTGCCAGCAGCTTTGACAGGGGGAACACTGAAGCTTTCTTT.

The CDR3 region has the DNA TGTGCCAGCGTGGGACAGGTGCCCTACGAGCAGTACTTC. Its protein product is CASVGQVPYEQYF. The chain is built from TRBV27 and TRBJ2-7; 8 nucleotides agree with TRBD1. V trimming: 8 bases; J trimming: 2 bases; junction bases outside the gene matches: 5. In germline, CDR1 is MNHEY, CDR2 SMNVEV (reference sequence). CDR3 length equals 13 residues.

This clone was recorded a few times. The J gene is TRBJ1-1, the V gene TRBV7-9; D is ambiguous. The V end lost 3 bases, the J end lost 4 bases, and 9 bases lay between the germline ends. There are 13 residues in the CDR3. Germline V gene sequence: CDR1 SEHNR, CDR2 FQNEAQ (reference sequence). CDR3: CASSLEGPTEAFF. The CDR3 DNA follows: TGTGCCAGCAGCTTGGAGGGCCCCACTGAAGCTTTCTTT.

This chain links TRBV7-9 with TRBJ2-3, with 8 bases fitting TRBD2. The CDR3 length is 15 residues. Germline V CDR1 and CDR2: SEHNR, FQNEAQ (reference sequence). J lost 2 bases, V lost 1 base, and 2 bases had no gene match. The DNA of the CDR3 is TGTGCCAGCAGCTTAGGTAGCGGGGCCACAGATACGCAGTATTTT. It encodes CASSLGSGATDTQYF.

This chain links TRBV18 with TRBJ2-3; 11 nucleotides line up with TRBD2. Germline CDR1 and CDR2: KGHSH and LQKENI. With 3 bases clipped from V and 6 bases from J, the junction kept 8 bases outside the gene matches. The CDR3 totals 16 residues. For the CDR3, the DNA is TGTGCCAGCTCACCCCGGTCTAGCGGGGGGTTGGATACGCAGTATTTT. As protein: CASSPRSSGGLDTQYF.

In its sample, this clone was seen once. The chain combines TRBV4-2 with TRBJ2-3, with 8 positions matching TRBD1. CDR1 is LGHNA and CDR2 is YNFKEQ in the germline V gene. The CDR3 loop spans 15 amino acids. V was pared by 3 bases and J by 4 bases, with 6 bases of the junction left unmatched. The CDR3 here is CASSQRTGYSDTQYF. CDR3 DNA sequence: TGTGCCAGCAGCCAGAGGACAGGGTACTCAGATACGCAGTATTTT.

The V call is TRBV5-4, the J call TRBJ2-5; TRBD2 agrees at 9 bases. Trimming removed 4 bases from V and 0 bases from J; junction bases left unmatched: 7. In germline, CDR1 is SGHNT, CDR2 YYREEE (reference sequence). This CDR3 comprises 16 residues. The CDR3, as DNA: TGTGCCAGCAGCCTACTGACTAGCGGCAACCAAGAGACCCAGTACTTC. This codes for CASSLLTSGNQETQYF. The entire variable domain, with the rest obtained from reference TRBV5-4 and TRBJ2-5, is as follows: ETGVTQSPTHLIKTRGQQVTLRCSSQSGHNTVSWYQQALGQGPQFIFQYYREEENGRGNFPPRFSGLQFPNYSSELNVNALELDDSALYLCASSLLTSGNQETQYFGPGTRLLVL.

This chain joins TRBV19 and TRBJ2-3; possibly TRBD2 for D (6 bases). CDR1 LNHDA and CDR2 SQIVND come from the germline V gene (reference sequence). V lost 3 bases to trimming and J lost 4 bases, with 11 bases between them. This CDR3 spans 14 amino acids. This CDR3 is CASSIPGVADTQYF. Written as DNA, the CDR3 is TGTGCCAGTAGTATTCCGGGGGTGGCAGATACGCAGTATTTT.

The chain recombines TRBV10-1 with TRBJ2-3; the match to TRBD1 covers 7 bases. J gave up 1 base and V 6 bases, and 1 base lay outside the gene matches. The CDR3 has 13 residues. Germline V gives CDR1 WNHNN, CDR2 SYGVQD (reference sequence). The CDR3 loop reads CASSGQGTDTQYF. As DNA, the CDR3 is TGCGCCAGCAGCGGACAGGGCACAGATACGCAGTATTTT.

This chain links TRBV7-3 with TRBJ2-3, with D possibly TRBD2 on 5 matching bases. The CDR3 runs 16 residues. Trimming removed 1 base at V and 2 bases at J, with 13 bases between. Germline V lookup: CDR1 SGHTA, CDR2 FQGTGA. The CDR3 nucleotides read TGTGCCAGCAGCTTAAACGCCAAGGGAGTCACAGATACGCAGTATTTT. Translated, it gives CASSLNAKGVTDTQYF.

The J gene is TRBJ1-6, the V gene TRBV28; possible D gene TRBD1, 5 bases. Germline CDR1 MDHEN, CDR2 SYDVKM. V lost 3 bases, J lost 10 bases, and 13 bases lay in between. The CDR3 has 14 residues. CDR3 sequence: CASSFQGEDSPLHF. The DNA of the CDR3 is TGTGCCAGCAGTTTTCAGGGCGAGGACTCACCCCTCCACTTT.

This chain joins TRBV9 and TRBJ2-1; 7 bases line up with TRBD1. With 3 bases clipped from V and 5 bases from J, the junction kept 5 bases outside the gene matches. CDR3 size: 14 residues. CDR1 is SGDLS, CDR2 YYNGEE, per germline. For the CDR3, the DNA is TGTGCCAGCAGCGCCCATGGGACAGACAATGAGCAGTTCTTC. Translated: CASSAHGTDNEQFF.

This clone was seen more than once but under ten times. The rearrangement joins TRBV7-8 to TRBJ1-3; no firm D call. Germline CDR1 and CDR2: SGHVS and FQNEAQ. This CDR3 comprises 16 residues. V was trimmed by 5 bases and J by 1 base, leaving 15 bases between them. CDR3 loop: CASSPRRFSSGNTIYF. In DNA form, the CDR3 reads TGTGCCAGCAGCCCGCGGAGGTTTAGTTCTGGAAACACCATATATTTT. The full variable domain, its missing parts supplied by reference TRBV7-8 and TRBJ1-3, is GAGVSQSPRYKVAKRGQDVALRCDPISGHVSLFWYQQALGQGPEFLTYFQNEAQLDKSGLPSDRFFAERPEGSVSTLKIQRTQQEDSAVYLCASSPRRFSSGNTIYFGEGSWLTVV.

In this sample, this clone turned up once. The chain uses TRBV7-8 and TRBJ1-4; D unclear. The CDR3 sequence is 15 residues long. Germline lookup yields CDR1 SGHVS and CDR2 FQNEAQ. V dropped 4 bases and J dropped 3 bases, with 12 bases sitting between them. CDR3 sequence (DNA): TGTGCCAGCAGCTCCCTAGAGCCCCCTAATGAAAAACTGTTTTTT. It encodes CASSSLEPPNEKLFF.

This clone was seen once. The gene calls are TRBV4-1 and TRBJ1-5; D possibly corresponds to TRBD1 (6 bases). TRBJ2-3 matches the DNA end more closely, so the J call is doubtful. The CDR3 is made up of 17 amino acids. The germline gives CDR1 MGHRA, CDR2 YSYEKL. CDR3 DNA: TGCGCCAGCAGCCAAGATTGGGGGCAGGGTGAGATTCGGCCCCAGTATTTT. This encodes CASSQDWGQGEIRPQYF.

This chain uses TRBV5-4 with TRBJ2-1, with TRBD2 matching over 13 bases. J lost 2 bases, V lost 4 bases, and 3 bases had no gene match. Germline-derived CDR1 and CDR2 are SGHNT and YYREEE (reference sequence). The CDR3 has 16 amino acids. The CDR3 sequence is CASSATSGGAYNEQFF. The DNA for the CDR3 is TGTGCCAGCAGCGCCACTAGCGGGGGGGCCTACAATGAGCAGTTCTTC.

The rearrangement joins TRBV18 to TRBJ2-7, with 9 positions matching TRBD2. CDR1 is KGHSH and CDR2 is LQKENI in the germline V gene. Trimming cost V 0 bases and J 7 bases; bases outside gene matches: 13. This CDR3 spans 17 amino acids. The CDR3 bases are TGTGCCAGCTCACCACCGAATCGGCTAGCGGGGTTAAGGGAGCAGTACTTC. Encoded protein: CASSPPNRLAGLREQYF.

The chain recombines TRBV6-5 with TRBJ2-3; 10 positions match TRBD2. With V trimmed by 2 bases and J by 4 bases, 6 bases remained unmatched. This CDR3 spans 16 amino acids. Germline CDR1 is MNHEY and CDR2 is SVGAGI. CDR3 bases: TGTGCCAGCAGTTACCAAAGCGGGGGGGCCCCAGATACGCAGTATTTT. Translating gives CASSYQSGGAPDTQYF.

The chain is built from TRBV10-3 and TRBJ1-1, with D tentatively TRBD1 (6 bases). Germline CDR1 reads ENHRY; CDR2 reads SYGVKD. The CDR3 is 16 residues long. The germline V and J ends were trimmed by 4 bases and 0 bases, with 15 bases remaining between them. CDR3 coding DNA: TGTGCCATCAGTGGGGAGGGGGGGAGCGTGAACACTGAAGCTTTCTTT. Translation gives CAISGEGGSVNTEAFF.

The rearrangement uses TRBV5-1 and TRBJ2-1, with a weak D call TRBD1 (5 bases). Per germline, CDR1 SGHRS and CDR2 YFSETQ. The length of the CDR3 is 14 residues. Trimming took off 4 bases at V and 7 bases at J, with 15 bases between the two ends. This CDR3 is CASSITPGNNEQFF. CDR3 nucleotides: TGCGCCAGCAGCATTACCCCAGGGAATAATGAGCAGTTCTTC.

This clone turned up a few times. This chain connects TRBV14 to TRBJ1-2; 8 bases match TRBD1. The V gene's germline CDR1 is SGHDN and CDR2 FVKESK. The CDR3 consists of 15 residues. V was clipped by 6 bases and J by 4 bases; unmatched bases: 10. The CDR3 is CASSLSLTGAYGYTF. The CDR3 DNA follows: TGTGCCAGCAGTCTCTCTTTGACAGGGGCCTATGGCTACACCTTC.

Of note for this clone: Other DNA sequences of this sample code for an identical CDR3. The CDR3 bases are TGTGCCAGCAGCTTAGGACAGGGCTATGGCTACACCTTC. Protein: CASSLGQGYGYTF. J is TRBJ1-2 and V is TRBV7-2; 7 bases map to TRBD1. The CDR3 consists of 13 residues. Germline CDR1 SGHTA, CDR2 FQGNSA. After removal of 1 base from V and 4 bases from J, the junction contained 0 bases not matched to a gene.

The chain carries TRBV19 and TRBJ1-5; D is unclear. V lost 1 base to trimming and J lost 0 bases, with 10 bases between them. CDR1 and CDR2 (germline): LNHDA, SQIVND (reference sequence). This CDR3 comprises 16 residues. CDR3 nucleotides: TGTGCCAGTAGTATAGGAACAGTTTATAGCAATCAGCCCCAGCATTTT. Residues: CASSIGTVYSNQPQHF.

This clone was counted only a few times. This rearrangement joins TRBV28 to TRBJ2-2; maybe TRBD1 (6 bases). From germline, CDR1 is MDHEN and CDR2 SYDVKM. V shed 8 bases and J shed 3 bases, with 10 bases lying between them. The length of the CDR3 is 13 residues. The CDR3 bases are TGTGCCAGCGCGACAGGCGACACCGGGGAGCTGTTTTTT. This codes for CASATGDTGELFF.